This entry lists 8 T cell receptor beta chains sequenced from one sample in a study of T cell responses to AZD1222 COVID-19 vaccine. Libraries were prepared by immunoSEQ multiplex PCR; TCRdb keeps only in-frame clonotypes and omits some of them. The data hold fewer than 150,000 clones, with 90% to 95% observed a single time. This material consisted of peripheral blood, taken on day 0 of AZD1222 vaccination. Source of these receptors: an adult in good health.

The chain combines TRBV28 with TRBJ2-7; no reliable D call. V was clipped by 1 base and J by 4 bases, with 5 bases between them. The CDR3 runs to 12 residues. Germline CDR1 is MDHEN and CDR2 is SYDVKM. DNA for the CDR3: TGTGCCAGCAGTTTATTCGGTTACGAGCAGTACTTC. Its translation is CASSLFGYEQYF.

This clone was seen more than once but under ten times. CDR3 in DNA: TGTGCCAGCAGCGGACCAAGGTCTAGCTATGGCTACACCTTC. Protein product: CASSGPRSSYGYTF. The J gene is TRBJ1-2, the V gene TRBV6-2 or TRBV6-3; unclear D gene. V was trimmed by 6 bases and J by 4 bases, leaving 15 bases between them. The CDR3 sequence is 14 residues long. The germline V gene has CDR1 MNHEY and CDR2 SVGEGT.

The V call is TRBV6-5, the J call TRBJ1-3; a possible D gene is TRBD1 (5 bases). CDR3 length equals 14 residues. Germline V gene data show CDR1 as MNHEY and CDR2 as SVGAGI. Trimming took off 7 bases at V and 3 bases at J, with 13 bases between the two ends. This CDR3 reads CASTKWGDGNTIYF. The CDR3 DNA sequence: TGTGCCAGCACTAAGTGGGGGGATGGAAACACCATATATTTT.

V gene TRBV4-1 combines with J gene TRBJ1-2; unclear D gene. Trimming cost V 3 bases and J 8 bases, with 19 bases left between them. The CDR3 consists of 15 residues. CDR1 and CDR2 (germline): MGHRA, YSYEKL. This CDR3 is CASSHLGSSDGGYTF. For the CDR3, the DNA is TGCGCCAGCAGCCACCTAGGGAGCTCGGACGGCGGCTACACCTTC.

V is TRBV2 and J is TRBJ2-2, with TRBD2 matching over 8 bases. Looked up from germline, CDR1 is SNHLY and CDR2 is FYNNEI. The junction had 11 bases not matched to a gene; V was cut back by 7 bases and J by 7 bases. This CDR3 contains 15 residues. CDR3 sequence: CASKGAGVKIGELFF. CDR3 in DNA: TGTGCCAGCAAGGGAGCGGGAGTTAAGATCGGGGAGCTGTTTTTT.

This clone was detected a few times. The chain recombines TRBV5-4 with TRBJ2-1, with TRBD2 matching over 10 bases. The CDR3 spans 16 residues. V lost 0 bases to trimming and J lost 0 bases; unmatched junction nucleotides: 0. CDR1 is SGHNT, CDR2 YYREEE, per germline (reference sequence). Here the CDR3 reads CASSLGTSGSYNEQFF. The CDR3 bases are TGTGCCAGCAGCTTGGGGACTAGCGGCTCCTACAATGAGCAGTTCTTC.

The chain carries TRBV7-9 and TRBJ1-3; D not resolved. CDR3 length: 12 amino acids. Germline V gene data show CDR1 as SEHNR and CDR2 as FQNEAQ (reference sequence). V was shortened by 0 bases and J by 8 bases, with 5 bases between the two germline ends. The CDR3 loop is CASSLAGDTIYF. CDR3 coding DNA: TGTGCCAGCAGCTTAGCCGGGGACACCATATATTTT.

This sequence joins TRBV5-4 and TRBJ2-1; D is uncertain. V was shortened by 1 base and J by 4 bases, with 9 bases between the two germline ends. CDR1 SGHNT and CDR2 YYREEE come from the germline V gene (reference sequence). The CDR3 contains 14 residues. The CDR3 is CASSLTVLYNEQFF. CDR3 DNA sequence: TGTGCCAGCAGCTTGACAGTTCTATACAATGAGCAGTTCTTC.